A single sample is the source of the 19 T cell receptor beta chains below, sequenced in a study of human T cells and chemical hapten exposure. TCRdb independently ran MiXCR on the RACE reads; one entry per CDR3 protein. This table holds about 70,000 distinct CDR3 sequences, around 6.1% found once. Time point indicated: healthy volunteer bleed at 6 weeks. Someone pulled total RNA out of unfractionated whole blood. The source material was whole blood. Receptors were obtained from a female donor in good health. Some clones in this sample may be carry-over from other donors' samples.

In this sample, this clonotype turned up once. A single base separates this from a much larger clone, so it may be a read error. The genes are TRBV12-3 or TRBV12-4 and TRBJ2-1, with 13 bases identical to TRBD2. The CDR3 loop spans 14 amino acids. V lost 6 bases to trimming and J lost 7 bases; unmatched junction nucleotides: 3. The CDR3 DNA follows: TGTGCCAGCAGGCGACTAGCGGGAGGTAATGAGCAGTTCTTC. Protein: CASRRLAGGNEQFF.

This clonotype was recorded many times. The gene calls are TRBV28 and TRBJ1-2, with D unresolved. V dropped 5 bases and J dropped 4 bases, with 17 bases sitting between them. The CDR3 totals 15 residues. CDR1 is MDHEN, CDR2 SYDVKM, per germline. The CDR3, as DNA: TGTGCCAGCAGTCCAGAAGCCTGGGGAGGCTATGGCTACACCTTC. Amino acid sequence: CASSPEAWGGYGYTF.

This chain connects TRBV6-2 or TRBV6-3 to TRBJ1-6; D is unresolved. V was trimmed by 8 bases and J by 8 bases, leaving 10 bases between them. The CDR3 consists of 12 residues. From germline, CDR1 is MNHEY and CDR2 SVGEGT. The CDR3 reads CASSPMDSPLHF. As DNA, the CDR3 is TGTGCCAGCTCCCCGATGGATTCACCCCTCCACTTT.

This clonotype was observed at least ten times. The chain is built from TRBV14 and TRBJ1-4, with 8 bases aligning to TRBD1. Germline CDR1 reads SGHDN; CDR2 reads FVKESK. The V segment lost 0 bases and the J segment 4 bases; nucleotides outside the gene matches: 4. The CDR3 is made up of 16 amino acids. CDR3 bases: TGTGCCAGCAGCCAAGATCGGGACAGGATTAATGAAAAACTGTTTTTT. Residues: CASSQDRDRINEKLFF.

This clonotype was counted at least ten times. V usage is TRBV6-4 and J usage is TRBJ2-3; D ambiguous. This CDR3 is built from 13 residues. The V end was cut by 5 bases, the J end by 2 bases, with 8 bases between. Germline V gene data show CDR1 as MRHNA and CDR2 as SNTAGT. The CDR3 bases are TGTGCCAGCAGTCGAGTAATCACAGATACGCAGTATTTT. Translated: CASSRVITDTQYF.

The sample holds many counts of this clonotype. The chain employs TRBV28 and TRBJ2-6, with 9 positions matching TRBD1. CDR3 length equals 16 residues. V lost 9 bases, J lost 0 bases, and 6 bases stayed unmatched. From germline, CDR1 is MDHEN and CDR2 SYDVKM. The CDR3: CASAGQGYSGANVLTF. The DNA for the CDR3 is TGTGCCAGTGCGGGACAGGGTTACTCTGGGGCCAACGTCCTGACTTTC.

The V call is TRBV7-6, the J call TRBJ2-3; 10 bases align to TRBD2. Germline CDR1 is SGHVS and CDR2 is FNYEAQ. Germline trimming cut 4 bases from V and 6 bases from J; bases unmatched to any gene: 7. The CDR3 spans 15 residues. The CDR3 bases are TGTGCCAGCAGCTATCTAGCGGGAGTGGATGATACGCAGTATTTT. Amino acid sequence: CASSYLAGVDDTQYF.

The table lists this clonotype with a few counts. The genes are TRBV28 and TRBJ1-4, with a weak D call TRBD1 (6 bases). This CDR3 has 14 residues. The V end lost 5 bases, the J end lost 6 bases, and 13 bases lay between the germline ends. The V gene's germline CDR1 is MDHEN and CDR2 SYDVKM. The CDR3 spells CASSTQGRDEKLFF. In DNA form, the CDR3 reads TGTGCCAGCAGTACACAGGGAAGGGATGAAAAACTGTTTTTT.

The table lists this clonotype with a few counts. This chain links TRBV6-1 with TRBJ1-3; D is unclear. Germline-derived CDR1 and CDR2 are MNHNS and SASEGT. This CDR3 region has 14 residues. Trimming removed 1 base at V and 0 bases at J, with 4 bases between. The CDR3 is CASSEGSSGNTIYF. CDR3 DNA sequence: TGTGCCAGCAGTGAAGGCAGCTCTGGAAACACCATATATTTT.

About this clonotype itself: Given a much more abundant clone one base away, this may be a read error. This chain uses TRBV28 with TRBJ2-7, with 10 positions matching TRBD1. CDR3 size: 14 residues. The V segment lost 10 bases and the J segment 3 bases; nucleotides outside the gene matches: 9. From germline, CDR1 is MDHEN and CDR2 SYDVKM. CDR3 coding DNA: TGTGCCACCAGCCGCCGGGACAGGGGCTACGAGCAGTACTTC. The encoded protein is CATSRRDRGYEQYF. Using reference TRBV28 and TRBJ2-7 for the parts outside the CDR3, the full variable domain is DVKVTQSSRYLVKRTGEKVFLECVQDMDHENMFWYRQDPGLGLRLIYFSYDVKMKEKGDIPEGYSVSREKKERFSLILESASTNQTSMYLCATSRRDRGYEQYFGPGTRLTVT.

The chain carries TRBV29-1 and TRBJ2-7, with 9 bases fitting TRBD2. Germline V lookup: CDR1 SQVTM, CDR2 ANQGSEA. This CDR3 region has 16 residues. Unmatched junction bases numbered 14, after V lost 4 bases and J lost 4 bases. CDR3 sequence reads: CSVVWAGGPGRYEQYF. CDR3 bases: TGCAGCGTTGTGTGGGCGGGAGGGCCTGGAAGGTACGAGCAGTACTTC.

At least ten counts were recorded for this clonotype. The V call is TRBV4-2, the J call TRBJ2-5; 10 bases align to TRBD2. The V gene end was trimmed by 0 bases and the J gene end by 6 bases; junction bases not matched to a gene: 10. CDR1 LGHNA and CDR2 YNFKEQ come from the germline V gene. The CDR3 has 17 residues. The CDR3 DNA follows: TGTGCCAGCAGCCAAGAGCCAGCGGGAGGGCCGATTAAGACCCAGTACTTC. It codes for CASSQEPAGGPIKTQYF.

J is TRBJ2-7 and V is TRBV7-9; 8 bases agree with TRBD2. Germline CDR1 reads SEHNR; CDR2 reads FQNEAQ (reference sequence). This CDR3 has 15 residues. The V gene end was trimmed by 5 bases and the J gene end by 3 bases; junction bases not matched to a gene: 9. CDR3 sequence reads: CASSPLGAGVYEQYF. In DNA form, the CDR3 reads TGTGCCAGCAGCCCCCTGGGAGCGGGAGTCTACGAGCAGTACTTC. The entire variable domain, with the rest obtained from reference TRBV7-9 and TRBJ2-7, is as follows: DTGVSQNPRHKITKRGQNVTFRCDPISEHNRLYWYRQTLGQGPEFLTYFQNEAQLEKSRLLSDRFSAERPKGSFSTLEIQRTEQGDSAMYLCASSPLGAGVYEQYFGPGTRLTVT.

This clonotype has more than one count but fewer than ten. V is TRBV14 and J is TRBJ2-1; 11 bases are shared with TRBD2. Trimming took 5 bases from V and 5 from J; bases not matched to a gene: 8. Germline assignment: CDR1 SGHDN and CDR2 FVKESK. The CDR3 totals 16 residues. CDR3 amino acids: CASSYIAGGPHNEQFF. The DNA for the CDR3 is TGTGCCAGCAGCTATATAGCGGGAGGGCCCCACAATGAGCAGTTCTTC.

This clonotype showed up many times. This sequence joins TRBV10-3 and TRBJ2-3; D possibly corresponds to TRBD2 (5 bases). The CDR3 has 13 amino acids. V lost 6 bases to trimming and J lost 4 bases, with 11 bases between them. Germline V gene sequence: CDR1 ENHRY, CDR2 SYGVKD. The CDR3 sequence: CAISGKISDTQYF. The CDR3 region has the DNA TGTGCCATCAGCGGGAAAATATCAGATACGCAGTATTTT.

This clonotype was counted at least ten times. This chain's CDR3 is CSVRVTTDTQYF. The CDR3 DNA is TGCAGCGTCCGAGTCACCACAGATACGCAGTATTTT. The V and J genes are TRBV29-1 and TRBJ2-3; no definite D call. The V gene's germline CDR1 is SQVTM and CDR2 ANQGSEA. The CDR3 is 12 amino acids. Trimming pared 6 bases from V and 2 bases from J, leaving 9 bases between.

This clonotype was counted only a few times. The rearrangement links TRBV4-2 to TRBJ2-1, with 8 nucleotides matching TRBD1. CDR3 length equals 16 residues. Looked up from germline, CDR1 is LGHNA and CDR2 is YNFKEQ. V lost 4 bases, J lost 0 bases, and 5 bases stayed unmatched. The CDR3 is CASSPETGVSYNEQFF. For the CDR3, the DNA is TGTGCCAGCAGCCCCGAGACAGGGGTCTCCTACAATGAGCAGTTCTTC.

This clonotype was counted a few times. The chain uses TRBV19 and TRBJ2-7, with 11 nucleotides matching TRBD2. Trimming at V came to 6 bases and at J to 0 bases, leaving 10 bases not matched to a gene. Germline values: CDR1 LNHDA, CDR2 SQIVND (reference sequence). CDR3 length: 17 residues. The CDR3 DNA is TGTGCCAGTAGACCCCGCCCGGGGACTAGCGGCTCCTACGAGCAGTACTTC. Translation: CASRPRPGTSGSYEQYF.

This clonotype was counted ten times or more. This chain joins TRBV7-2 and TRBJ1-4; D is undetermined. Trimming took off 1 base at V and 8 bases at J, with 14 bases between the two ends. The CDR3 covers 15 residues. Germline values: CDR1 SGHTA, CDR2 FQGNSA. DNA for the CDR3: TGTGCCAGCAGCTTAGTTGTTGGGGAAGACGAAAAACTGTTTTTT. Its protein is CASSLVVGEDEKLFF. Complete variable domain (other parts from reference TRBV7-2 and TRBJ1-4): GAGVSQSPSNKVTEKGKDVELRCDPISGHTALYWYRQSLGQGLEFLIYFQGNSAPDKSGLPSDRFSAERTGGSVSTLTIQRTQQEDSAVYLCASSLVVGEDEKLFFGSGTQLSVL.